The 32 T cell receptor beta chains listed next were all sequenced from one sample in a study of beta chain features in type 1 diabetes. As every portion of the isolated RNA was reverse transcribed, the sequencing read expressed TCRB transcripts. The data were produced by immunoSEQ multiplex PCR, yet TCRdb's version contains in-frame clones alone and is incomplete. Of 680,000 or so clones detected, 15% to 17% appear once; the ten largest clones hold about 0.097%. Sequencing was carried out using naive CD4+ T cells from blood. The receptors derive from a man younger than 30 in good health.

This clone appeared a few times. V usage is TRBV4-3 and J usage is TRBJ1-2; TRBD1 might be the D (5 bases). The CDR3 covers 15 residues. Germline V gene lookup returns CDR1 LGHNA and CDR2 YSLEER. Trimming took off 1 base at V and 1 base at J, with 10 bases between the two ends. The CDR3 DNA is TGCGCCAGCAGCCAAGGGTTCGGGGGTAACTATGGCTACACCTTC. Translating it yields CASSQGFGGNYGYTF.

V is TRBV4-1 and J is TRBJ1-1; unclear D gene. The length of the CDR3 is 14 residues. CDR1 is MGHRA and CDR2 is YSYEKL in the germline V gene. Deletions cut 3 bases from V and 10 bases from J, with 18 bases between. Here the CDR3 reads CASSQVESTLRAFF. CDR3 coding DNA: TGCGCCAGCAGCCAGGTGGAGTCCACCCTCCGAGCTTTCTTT.

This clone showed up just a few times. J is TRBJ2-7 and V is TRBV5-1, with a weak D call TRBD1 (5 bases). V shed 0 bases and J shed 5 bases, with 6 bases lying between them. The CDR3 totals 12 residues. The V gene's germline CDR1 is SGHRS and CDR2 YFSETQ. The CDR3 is CASSLGQHEQYF. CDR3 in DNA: TGCGCCAGCAGCTTGGGACAGCACGAGCAGTACTTC.

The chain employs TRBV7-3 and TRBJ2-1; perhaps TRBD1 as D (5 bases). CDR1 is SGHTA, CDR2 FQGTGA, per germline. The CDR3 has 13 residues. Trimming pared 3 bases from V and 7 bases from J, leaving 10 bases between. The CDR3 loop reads CASSLARENEQFF. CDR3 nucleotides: TGTGCCAGCAGCTTGGCCAGGGAAAATGAGCAGTTCTTC.

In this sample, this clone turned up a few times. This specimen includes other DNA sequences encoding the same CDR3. The CDR3 region is CAISGTNPGELFF. The DNA of the CDR3 is TGTGCCATCAGCGGGACCAACCCCGGGGAGCTGTTTTTT. The chain joins TRBV10-3 to TRBJ2-2; the D gene could be TRBD1 or TRBD2 (5 bases each). The germline V gene has CDR1 ENHRY and CDR2 SYGVKD. Trimming stripped 6 bases from V and 6 bases from J, with 11 bases between. The CDR3 consists of 13 residues.

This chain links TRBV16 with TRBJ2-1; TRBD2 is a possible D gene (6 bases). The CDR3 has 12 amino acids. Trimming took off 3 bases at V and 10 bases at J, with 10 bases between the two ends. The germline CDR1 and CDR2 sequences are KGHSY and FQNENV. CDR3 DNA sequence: TGTGCCAGCAGCCATCAAAGCGGGGAGCAGTTCTTC. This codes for CASSHQSGEQFF.

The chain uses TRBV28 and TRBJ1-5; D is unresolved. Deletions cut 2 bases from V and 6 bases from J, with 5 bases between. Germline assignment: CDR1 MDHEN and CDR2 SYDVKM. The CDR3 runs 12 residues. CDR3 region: CASSLGGQPQHF. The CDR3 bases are TGTGCCAGCAGTTTAGGCGGTCAGCCCCAGCATTTT.

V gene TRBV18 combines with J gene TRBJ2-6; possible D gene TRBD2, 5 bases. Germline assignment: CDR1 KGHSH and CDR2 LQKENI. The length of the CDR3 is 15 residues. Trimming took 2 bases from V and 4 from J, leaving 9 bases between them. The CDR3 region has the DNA TGTGCCAGCTCACCAGACGCGGGCGGGGCCAACGTCCTGACTTTC. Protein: CASSPDAGGANVLTF.

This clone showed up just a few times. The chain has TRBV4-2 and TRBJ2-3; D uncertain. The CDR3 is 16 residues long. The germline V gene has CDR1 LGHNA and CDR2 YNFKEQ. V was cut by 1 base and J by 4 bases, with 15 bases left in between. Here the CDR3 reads CASSQGGWGSADTQYF. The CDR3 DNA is TGTGCCAGCAGCCAAGGGGGTTGGGGTAGTGCAGATACGCAGTATTTT.

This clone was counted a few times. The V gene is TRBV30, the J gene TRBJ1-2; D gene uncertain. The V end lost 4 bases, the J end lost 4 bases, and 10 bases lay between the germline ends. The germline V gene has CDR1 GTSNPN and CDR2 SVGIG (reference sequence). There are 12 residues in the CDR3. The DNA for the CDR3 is TGTGCCTGGAATGGTCGATTCTATGGCTACACCTTC. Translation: CAWNGRFYGYTF.

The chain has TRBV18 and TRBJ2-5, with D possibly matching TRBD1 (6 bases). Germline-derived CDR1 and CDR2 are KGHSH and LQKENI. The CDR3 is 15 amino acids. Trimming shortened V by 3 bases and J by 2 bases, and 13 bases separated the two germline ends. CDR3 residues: CASSPGDRLQETQYF. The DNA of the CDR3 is TGTGCCAGCTCACCGGGCGACAGGTTACAAGAGACCCAGTACTTC.

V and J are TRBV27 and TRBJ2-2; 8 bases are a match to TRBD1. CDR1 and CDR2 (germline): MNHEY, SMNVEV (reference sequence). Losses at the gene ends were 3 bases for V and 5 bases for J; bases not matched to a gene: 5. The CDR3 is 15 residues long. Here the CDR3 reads CASSFGQGATGELFF. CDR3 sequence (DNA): TGTGCCAGCAGTTTCGGGCAGGGGGCGACCGGGGAGCTGTTTTTT.

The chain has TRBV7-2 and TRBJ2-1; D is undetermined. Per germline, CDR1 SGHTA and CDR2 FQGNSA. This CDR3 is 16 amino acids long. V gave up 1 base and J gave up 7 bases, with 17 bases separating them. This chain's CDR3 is CASSLVAGPGRNEQFF. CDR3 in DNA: TGTGCCAGCAGCTTAGTCGCCGGGCCCGGCAGGAATGAGCAGTTCTTC.

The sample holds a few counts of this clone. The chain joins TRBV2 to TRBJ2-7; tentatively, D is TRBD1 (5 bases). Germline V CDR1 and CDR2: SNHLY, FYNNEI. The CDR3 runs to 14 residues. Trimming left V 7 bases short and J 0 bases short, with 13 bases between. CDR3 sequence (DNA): TGTGCCAGCAAGGGGTTAAGGAGCTCCTACGAGCAGTACTTC. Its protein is CASKGLRSSYEQYF.

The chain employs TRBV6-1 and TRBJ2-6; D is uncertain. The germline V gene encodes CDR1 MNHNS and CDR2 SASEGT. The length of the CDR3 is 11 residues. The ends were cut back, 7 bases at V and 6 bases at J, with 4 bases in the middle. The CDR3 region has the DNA TGTGCCAGCACCGTGGCCAACGTCCTGACTTTC. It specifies CASTVANVLTF.

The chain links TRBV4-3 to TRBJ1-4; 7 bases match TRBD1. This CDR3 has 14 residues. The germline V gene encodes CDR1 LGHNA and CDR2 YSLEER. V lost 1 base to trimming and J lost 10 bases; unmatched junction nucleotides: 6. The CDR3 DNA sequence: TGCGCCAGCAGCCAAGTGGCACAGGGGATAAAACTGTTTTTT. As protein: CASSQVAQGIKLFF.

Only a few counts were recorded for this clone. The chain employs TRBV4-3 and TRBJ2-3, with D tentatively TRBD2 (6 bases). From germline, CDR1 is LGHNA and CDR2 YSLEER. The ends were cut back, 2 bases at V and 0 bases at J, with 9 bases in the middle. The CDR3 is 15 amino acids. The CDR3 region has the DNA TGCGCCAGCAGCCAAACAAGCGGGAGCACAGATACGCAGTATTTT. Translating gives CASSQTSGSTDTQYF.

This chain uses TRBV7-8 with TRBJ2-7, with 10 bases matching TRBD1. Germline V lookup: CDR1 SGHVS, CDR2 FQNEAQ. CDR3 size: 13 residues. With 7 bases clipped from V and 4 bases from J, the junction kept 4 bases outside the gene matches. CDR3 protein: CASTWDRGYEQYF. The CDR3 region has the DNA TGTGCCAGCACTTGGGACAGGGGATACGAGCAGTACTTC. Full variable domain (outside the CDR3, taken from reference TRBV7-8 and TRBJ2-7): GAGVSQSPRYKVAKRGQDVALRCDPISGHVSLFWYQQALGQGPEFLTYFQNEAQLDKSGLPSDRFFAERPEGSVSTLKIQRTQQEDSAVYLCASTWDRGYEQYFGPGTRLTVT.

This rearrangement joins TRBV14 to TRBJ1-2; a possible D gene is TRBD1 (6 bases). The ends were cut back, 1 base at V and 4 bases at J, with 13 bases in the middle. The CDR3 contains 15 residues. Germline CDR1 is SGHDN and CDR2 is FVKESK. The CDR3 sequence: CASSQGGQRFYGYTF. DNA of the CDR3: TGTGCCAGCAGCCAAGGGGGGCAAAGATTCTATGGCTACACCTTC.

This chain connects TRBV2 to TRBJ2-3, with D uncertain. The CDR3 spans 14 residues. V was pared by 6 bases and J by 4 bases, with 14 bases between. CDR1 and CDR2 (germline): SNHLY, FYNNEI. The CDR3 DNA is TGTGCCAGCAGGGTAACGCACAGCTCAGATACGCAGTATTTT. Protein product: CASRVTHSSDTQYF.

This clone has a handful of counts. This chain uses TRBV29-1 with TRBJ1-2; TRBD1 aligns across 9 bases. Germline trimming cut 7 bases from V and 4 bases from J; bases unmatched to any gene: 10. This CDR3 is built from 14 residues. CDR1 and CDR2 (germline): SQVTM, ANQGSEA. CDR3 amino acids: CSAGSGTGIYGYTF. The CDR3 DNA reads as TGCAGCGCGGGATCCGGGACAGGGATCTATGGCTACACCTTC.

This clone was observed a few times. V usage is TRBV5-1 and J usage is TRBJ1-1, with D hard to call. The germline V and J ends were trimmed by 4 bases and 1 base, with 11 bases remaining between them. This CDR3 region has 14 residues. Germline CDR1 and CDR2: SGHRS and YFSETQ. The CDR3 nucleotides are TGCGCCAGCAGCGCCCGGACTAGGAACACTGAAGCTTTCTTT. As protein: CASSARTRNTEAFF.

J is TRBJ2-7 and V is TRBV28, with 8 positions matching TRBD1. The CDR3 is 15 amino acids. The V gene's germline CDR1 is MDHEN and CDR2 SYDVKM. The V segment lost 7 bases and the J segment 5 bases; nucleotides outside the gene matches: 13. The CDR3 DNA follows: TGTGCCAGCAATCCCTCGGACAGGGACCGCAACGAGCAGTACTTC. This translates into CASNPSDRDRNEQYF.

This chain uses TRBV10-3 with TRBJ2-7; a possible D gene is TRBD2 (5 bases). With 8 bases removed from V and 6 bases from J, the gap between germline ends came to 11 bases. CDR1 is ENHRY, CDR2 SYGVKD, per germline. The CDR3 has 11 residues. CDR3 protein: CAISGGREQYF. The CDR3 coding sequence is TGTGCCATCTCCGGCGGGCGCGAGCAGTACTTC.

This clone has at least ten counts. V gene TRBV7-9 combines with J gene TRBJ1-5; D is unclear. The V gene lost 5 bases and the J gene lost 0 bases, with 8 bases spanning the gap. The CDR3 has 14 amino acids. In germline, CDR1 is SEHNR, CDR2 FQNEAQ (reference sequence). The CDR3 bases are TGTGCCAGCAGCCCCAGGTATAGCAATCAGCCCCAGCATTTT. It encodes CASSPRYSNQPQHF.

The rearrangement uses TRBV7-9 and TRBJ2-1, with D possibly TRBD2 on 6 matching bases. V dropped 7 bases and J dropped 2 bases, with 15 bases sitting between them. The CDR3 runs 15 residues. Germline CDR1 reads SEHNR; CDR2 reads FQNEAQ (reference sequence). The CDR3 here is CASIGVGSPYNEQFF. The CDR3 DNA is TGTGCCAGCATAGGGGTCGGGAGCCCCTACAATGAGCAGTTCTTC.

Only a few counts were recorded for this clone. The chain's CDR3 is CASSSYPGRAANYGYTF. Here the CDR3 DNA reads TGTGCCAGCAGCTCCTACCCCGGCAGGGCAGCTAACTATGGCTACACCTTC. The chain recombines TRBV9 with TRBJ1-2, with a weak D call TRBD1 (5 bases). Trimming took off 4 bases at V and 0 bases at J, with 19 bases between the two ends. Germline values: CDR1 SGDLS, CDR2 YYNGEE. This CDR3 is built from 17 residues.

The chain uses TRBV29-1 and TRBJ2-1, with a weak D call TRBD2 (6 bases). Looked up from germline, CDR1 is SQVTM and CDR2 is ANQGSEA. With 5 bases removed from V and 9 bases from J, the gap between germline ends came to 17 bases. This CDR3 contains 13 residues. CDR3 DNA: TGCAGCGTTTTATATCAGGGACTCGTTGAGCAGTTCTTC. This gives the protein CSVLYQGLVEQFF.

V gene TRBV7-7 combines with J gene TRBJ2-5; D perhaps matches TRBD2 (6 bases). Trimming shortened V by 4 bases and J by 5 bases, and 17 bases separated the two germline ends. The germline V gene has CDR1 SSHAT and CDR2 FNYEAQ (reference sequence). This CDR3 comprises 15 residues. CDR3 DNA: TGTGCCAGCAGCTCCACCGGGGGTACGGGTGAGACCCAGTACTTC. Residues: CASSSTGGTGETQYF. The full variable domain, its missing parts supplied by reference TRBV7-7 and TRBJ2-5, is GAGVSQSPRYKVTKRGQDVTLRCDPISSHATLYWYQQALGQGPEFLTYFNYEAQPDKSGLPSDRFSAERPEGSISTLTIQRTEQRDSAMYRCASSSTGGTGETQYFGPGTRLLVL.

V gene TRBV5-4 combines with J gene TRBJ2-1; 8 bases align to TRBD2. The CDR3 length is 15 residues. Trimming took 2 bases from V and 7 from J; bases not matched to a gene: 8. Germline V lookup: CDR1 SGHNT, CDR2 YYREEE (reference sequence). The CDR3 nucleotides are TGTGCCAGCAGCTTCGGCGGGAGGCCGGGGAATGAGCAGTTCTTC. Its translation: CASSFGGRPGNEQFF.

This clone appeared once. CDR3 in DNA: TGTGCCAGCAGCAGGACAGTACAAGAGACCCAGTACTTC. This codes for CASSRTVQETQYF. The V call is TRBV5-6, the J call TRBJ2-5; perhaps TRBD1 as D (6 bases). Germline V gene lookup returns CDR1 SGHDT and CDR2 YYEEEE. CDR3 length equals 13 residues. V was shortened by 4 bases and J by 2 bases, with 9 bases between the two germline ends.

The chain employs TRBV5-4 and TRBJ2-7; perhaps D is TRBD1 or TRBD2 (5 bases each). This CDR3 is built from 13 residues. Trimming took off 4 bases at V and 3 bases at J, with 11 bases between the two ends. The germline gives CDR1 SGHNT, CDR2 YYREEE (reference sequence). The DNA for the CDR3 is TGTGCCAGCAGCCTCCGGGACGGCTACGAGCAGTACTTC. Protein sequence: CASSLRDGYEQYF.